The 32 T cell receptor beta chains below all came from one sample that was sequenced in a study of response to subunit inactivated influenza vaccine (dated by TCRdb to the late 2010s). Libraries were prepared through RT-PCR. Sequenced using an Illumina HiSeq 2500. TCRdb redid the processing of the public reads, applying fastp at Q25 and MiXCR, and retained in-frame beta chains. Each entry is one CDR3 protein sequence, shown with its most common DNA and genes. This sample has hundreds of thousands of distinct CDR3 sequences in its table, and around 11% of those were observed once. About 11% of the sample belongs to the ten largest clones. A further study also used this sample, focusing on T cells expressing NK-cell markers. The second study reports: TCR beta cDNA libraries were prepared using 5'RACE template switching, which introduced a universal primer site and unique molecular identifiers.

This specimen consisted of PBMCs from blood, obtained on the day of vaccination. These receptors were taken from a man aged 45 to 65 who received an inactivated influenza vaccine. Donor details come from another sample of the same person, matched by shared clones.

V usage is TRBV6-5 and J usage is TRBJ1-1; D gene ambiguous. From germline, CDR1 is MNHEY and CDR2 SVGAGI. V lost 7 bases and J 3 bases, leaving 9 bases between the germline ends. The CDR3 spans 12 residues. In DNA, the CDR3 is TGTGCCAGCATGCGTCCGGACACTGAAGCTTTCTTT. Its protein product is CASMRPDTEAFF.

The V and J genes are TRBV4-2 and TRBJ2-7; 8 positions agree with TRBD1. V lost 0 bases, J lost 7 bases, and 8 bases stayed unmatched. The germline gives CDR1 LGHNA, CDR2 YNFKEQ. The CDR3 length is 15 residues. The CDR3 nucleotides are TGTGCCAGCAGCCAAGATGGGGGACAGGCGAGGGAGCAGTACTTC. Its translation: CASSQDGGQAREQYF.

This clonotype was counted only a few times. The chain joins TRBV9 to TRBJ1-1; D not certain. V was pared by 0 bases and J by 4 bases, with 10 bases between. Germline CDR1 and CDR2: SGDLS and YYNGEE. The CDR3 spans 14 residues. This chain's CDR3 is CASSVAGLSTEAFF. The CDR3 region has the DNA TGTGCCAGCAGCGTAGCTGGCCTCTCCACTGAAGCTTTCTTT.

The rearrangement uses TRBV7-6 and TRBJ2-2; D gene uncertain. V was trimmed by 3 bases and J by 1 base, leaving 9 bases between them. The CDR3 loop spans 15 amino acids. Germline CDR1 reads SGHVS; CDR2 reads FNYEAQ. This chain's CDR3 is CASSFVSGNTGELFF. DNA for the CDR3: TGTGCCAGCAGCTTTGTCTCGGGGAACACCGGGGAGCTGTTTTTT.

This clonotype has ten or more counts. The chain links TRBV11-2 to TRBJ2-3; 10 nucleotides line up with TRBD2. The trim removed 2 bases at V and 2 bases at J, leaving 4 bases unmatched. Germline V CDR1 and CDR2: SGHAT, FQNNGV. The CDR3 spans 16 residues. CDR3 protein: CASSLSLAGFTDTQYF. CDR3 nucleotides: TGTGCCAGCAGCTTATCACTAGCGGGGTTCACAGATACGCAGTATTTT.

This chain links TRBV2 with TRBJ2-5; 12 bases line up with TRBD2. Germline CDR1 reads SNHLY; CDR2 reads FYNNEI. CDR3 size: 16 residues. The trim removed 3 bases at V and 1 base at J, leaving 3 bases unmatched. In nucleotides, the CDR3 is TGTGCCAGCAGTGATTGGACTAGCGGGGCCCAAGAGACCCAGTACTTC. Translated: CASSDWTSGAQETQYF. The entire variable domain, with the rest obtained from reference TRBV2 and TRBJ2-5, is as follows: EPEVTQTPSHQVTQMGQEVILRCVPISNHLYFYWYRQILGQKVEFLVSFYNNEISEKSEIFDDQFSVERPDGSNFTLKIRSTKLEDSAMYFCASSDWTSGAQETQYFGPGTRLLVL.

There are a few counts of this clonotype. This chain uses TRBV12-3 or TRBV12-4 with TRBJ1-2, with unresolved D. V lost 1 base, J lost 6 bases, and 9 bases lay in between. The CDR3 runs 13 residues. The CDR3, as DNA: TGTGCCAGCAGTTTAGGGGAGATCGATGGCTACACCTTC. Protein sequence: CASSLGEIDGYTF.

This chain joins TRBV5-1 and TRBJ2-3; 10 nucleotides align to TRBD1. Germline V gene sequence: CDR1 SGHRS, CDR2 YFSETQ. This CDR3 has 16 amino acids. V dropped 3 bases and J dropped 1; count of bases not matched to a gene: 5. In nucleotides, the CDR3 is TGCGCCAGCAGCTCTCGGACAGGGGGAGGCACAGATACGCAGTATTTT. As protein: CASSSRTGGGTDTQYF.

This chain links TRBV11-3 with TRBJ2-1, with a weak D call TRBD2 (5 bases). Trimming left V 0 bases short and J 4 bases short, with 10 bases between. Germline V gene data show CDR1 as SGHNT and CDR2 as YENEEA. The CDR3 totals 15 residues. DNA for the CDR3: TGTGCCAGCAGCTTAGAGGGAGCAACTTACAATGAGCAGTTCTTC. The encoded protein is CASSLEGATYNEQFF.

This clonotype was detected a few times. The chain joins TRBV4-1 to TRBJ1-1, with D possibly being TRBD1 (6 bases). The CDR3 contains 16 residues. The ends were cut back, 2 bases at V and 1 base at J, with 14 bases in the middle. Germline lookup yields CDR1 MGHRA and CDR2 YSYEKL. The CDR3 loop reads CASSQTPGHPNTEAFF. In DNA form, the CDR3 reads TGCGCCAGCAGCCAAACCCCGGGACACCCGAACACTGAAGCTTTCTTT.

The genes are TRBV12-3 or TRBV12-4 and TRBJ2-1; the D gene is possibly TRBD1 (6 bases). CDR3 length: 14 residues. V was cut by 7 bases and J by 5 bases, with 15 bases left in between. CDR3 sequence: CASKSPGQHNEQFF. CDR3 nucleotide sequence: TGTGCCAGCAAATCCCCGGGACAACACAATGAGCAGTTCTTC.

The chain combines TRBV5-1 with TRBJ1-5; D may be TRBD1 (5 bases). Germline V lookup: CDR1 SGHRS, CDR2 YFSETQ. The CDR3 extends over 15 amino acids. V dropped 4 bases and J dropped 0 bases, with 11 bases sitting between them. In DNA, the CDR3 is TGCGCCAGCAGCCCGCGAGGGGATAGCAATCAGCCCCAGCATTTT. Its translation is CASSPRGDSNQPQHF.

The CDR3 DNA reads TGTGCCTGGAGTCCCTTAGACAGGGGGCATGAGCAGTACTTC. It yields the protein CAWSPLDRGHEQYF. V and J are TRBV30 and TRBJ2-7; TRBD1 matches at 10 bases. The CDR3 loop spans 14 amino acids. After removal of 2 bases from V and 7 bases from J, the junction contained 8 bases not matched to a gene. Germline loops: CDR1 GTSNPN, CDR2 SVGIG (reference sequence).

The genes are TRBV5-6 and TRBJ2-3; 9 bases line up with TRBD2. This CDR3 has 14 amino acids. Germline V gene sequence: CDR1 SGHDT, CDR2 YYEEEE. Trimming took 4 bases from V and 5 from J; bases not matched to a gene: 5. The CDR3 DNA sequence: TGTGCCAGCAGCCCGTGGACTAGCGAAGATACGCAGTATTTT. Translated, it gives CASSPWTSEDTQYF.

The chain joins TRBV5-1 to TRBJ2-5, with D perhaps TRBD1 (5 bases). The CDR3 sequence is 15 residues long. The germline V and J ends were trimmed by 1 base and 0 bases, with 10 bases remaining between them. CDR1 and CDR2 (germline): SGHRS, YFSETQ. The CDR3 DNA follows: TGCGCCAGCAGCTTGTTCCTCAGGGACCAAGAGACCCAGTACTTC. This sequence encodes CASSLFLRDQETQYF.

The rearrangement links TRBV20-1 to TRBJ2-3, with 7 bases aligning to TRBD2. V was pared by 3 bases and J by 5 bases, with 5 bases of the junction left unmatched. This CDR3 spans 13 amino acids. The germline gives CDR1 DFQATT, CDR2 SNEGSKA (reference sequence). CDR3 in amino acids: CSASRLAGDTQYF. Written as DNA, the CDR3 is TGCAGTGCTAGCAGACTAGCCGGAGATACGCAGTATTTT.

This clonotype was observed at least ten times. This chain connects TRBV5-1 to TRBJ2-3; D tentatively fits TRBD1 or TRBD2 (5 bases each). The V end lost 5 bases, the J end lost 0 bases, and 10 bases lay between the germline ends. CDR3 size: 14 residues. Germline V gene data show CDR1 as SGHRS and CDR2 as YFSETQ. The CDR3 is CASSRDGSTDTQYF. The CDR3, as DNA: TGCGCCAGCAGTAGGGACGGCAGCACAGATACGCAGTATTTT. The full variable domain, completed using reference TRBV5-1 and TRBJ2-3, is KAGVTQTPRYLIKTRGQQVTLSCSPISGHRSVSWYQQTPGQGLQFLFEYFSETQRNKGNFPGRFSGRQFSNSRSEMNVSTLELGDSALYLCASSRDGSTDTQYFGPGTRLTVL.

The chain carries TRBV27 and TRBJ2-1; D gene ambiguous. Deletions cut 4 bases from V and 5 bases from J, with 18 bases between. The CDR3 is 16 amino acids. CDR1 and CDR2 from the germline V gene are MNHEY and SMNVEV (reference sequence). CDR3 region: CASSSLSSHLNNEQFF. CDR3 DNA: TGTGCCAGCAGTTCCCTCAGCAGCCACTTGAACAATGAGCAGTTCTTC.

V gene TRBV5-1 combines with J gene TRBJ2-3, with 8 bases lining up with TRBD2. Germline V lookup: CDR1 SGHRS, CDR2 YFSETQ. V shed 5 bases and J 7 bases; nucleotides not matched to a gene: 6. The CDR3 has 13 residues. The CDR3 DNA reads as TGCGCCAGCAGACGTGGGACTAGTCATACGCAGTATTTT. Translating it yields CASRRGTSHTQYF. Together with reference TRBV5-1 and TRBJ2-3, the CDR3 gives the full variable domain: KAGVTQTPRYLIKTRGQQVTLSCSPISGHRSVSWYQQTPGQGLQFLFEYFSETQRNKGNFPGRFSGRQFSNSRSEMNVSTLELGDSALYLCASRRGTSHTQYFGPGTRLTVL.

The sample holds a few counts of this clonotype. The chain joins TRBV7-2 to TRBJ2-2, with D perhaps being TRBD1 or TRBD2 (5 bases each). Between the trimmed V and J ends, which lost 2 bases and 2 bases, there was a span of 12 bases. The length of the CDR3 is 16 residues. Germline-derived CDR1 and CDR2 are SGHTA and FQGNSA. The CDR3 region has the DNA TGTGCCAGCAGCTTAACCGGGACCACAAACACCGGGGAGCTGTTTTTT. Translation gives CASSLTGTTNTGELFF.

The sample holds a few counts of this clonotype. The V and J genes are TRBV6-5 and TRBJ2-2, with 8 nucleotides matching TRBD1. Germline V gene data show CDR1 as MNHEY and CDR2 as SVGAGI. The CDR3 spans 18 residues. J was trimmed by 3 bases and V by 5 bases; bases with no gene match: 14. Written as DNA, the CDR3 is TGTGCCAGCAGTCACCGACCAGGGGGCCCCCCTCACACCGGGGAGCTGTTTTTT. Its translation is CASSHRPGGPPHTGELFF.

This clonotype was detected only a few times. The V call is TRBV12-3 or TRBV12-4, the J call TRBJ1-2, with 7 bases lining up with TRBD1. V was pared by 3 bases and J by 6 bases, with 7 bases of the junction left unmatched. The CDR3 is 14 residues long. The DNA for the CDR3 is TGTGCCAGCAGTTTTGAGACAGGGATCCATGGCTACACCTTC. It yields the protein CASSFETGIHGYTF.

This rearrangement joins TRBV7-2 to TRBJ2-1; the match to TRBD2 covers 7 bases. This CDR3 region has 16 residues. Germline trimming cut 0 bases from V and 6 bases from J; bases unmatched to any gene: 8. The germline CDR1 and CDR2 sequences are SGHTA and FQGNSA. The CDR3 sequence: CASSLAAGEKTNEQFF. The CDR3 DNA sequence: TGTGCCAGCAGCTTAGCGGCGGGAGAAAAAACCAATGAGCAGTTCTTC.

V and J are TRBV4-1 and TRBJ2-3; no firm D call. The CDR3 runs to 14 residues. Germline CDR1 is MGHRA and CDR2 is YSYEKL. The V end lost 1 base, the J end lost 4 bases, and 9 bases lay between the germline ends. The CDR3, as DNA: TGCGCCAGCAGCCAAGGGGTGGTTTCAGATACGCAGTATTTT. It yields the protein CASSQGVVSDTQYF.

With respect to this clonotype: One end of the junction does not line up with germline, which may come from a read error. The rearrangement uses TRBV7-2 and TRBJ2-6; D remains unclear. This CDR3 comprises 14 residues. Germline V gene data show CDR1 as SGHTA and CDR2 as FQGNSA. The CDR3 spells CASTLPGETNVLTF. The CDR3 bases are TGTGCCAGCACCTTACCTGGGGAAACCAACGTCCTGACTTTC.

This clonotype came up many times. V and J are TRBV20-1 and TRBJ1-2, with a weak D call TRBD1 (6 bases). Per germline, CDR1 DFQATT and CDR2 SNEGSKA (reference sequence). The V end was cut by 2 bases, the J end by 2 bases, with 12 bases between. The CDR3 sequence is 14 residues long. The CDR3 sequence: CSARRGALNYGYTF. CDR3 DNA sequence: TGCAGTGCTAGAAGGGGGGCGTTGAACTATGGCTACACCTTC.

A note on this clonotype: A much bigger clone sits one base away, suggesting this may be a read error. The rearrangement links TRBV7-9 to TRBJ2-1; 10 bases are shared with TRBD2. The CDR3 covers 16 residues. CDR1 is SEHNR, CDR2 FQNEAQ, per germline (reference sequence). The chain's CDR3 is CASRQLSGGSAWEQLF. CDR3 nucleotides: TGTGCCAGCAGACAACTTAGCGGGGGGTCCGCATGGGAGCAGCTCTTC.

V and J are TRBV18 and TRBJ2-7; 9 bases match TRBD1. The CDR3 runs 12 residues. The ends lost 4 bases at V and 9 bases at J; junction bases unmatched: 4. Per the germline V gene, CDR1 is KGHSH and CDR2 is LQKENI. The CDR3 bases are TGTGCCAGCTCACGGGACAGGGAGTCGCAGTACTTC. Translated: CASSRDRESQYF.

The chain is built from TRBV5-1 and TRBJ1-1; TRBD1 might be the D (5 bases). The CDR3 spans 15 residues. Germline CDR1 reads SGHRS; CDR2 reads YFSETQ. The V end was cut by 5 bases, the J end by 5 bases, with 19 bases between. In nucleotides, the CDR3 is TGCGCCAGCAGAAACCTCGGGGGATTCGGGACTGAAGCTTTCTTT. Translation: CASRNLGGFGTEAFF.

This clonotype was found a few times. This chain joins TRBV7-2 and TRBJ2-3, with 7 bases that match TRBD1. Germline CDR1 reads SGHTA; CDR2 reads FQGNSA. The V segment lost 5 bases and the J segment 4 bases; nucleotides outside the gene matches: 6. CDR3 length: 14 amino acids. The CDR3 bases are TGTGCCAGCAGCCCAAGACAGGGATCAGATACGCAGTATTTT. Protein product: CASSPRQGSDTQYF. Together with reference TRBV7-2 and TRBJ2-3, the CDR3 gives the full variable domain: GAGVSQSPSNKVTEKGKDVELRCDPISGHTALYWYRQSLGQGLEFLIYFQGNSAPDKSGLPSDRFSAERTGGSVSTLTIQRTQQEDSAVYLCASSPRQGSDTQYFGPGTRLTVL.

The CDR3 nucleotides are TGTGCCAGCAACCCAGGGGGGGGCACTAATGAAAAACTGTTTTTT. Translated, it gives CASNPGGGTNEKLFF. The chain is built from TRBV7-2 and TRBJ1-4; 7 bases map to TRBD1. This CDR3 has 15 amino acids. V shed 7 bases, J shed 2 bases, and the junction held 7 bases outside the gene matches. Per the germline V gene, CDR1 is SGHTA and CDR2 is FQGNSA.

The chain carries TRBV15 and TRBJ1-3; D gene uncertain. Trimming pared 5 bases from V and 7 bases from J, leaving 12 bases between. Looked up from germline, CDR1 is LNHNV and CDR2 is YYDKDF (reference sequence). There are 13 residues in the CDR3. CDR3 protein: CATSHQRSNTIYF. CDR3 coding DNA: TGTGCCACCAGCCACCAGAGGTCTAACACCATATATTTT.